Each of the 10 T cell receptor beta chains below was sequenced from the same sample in a study of blood T cell repertoires in COVID-19. The repertoire was sequenced with immunoSEQ multiplex PCR; TCRdb's copy has only in-frame clones and lacks some. Among about 170,000 clones listed, roughly 86% were seen once. Sample: peripheral blood. The receptors here all came from a woman of 80 years or more with COVID-19, enrolled during active disease.

V is TRBV27 and J is TRBJ2-5; 12 positions match TRBD1. V dropped 5 bases and J dropped 3; count of bases not matched to a gene: 13. The germline gives CDR1 MNHEY, CDR2 SMNVEV (reference sequence). This CDR3 is built from 18 residues. The chain's CDR3 is CASSRDRGPSGAKETQYF. The DNA of the CDR3 is TGTGCCAGCAGTAGGGACAGGGGGCCTAGCGGGGCCAAAGAGACCCAGTACTTC.

The chain combines TRBV5-5 with TRBJ2-2; maybe TRBD1 (5 bases). Trimming left V 2 bases short and J 1 base short, with 18 bases between. Germline CDR1 and CDR2: SGHKS and YYEKEE (reference sequence). The CDR3 is 18 amino acids. CDR3 sequence: CASSFSLGAGMNTGELFF. The CDR3 nucleotides are TGTGCCAGCAGCTTTTCCTTAGGGGCAGGGATGAACACCGGGGAGCTGTTTTTT. Drawing the rest from reference TRBV5-5 and TRBJ2-2, the complete variable domain is DAGVTQSPTHLIKTRGQQVTLRCSPISGHKSVSWYQQVLGQGPQFIFQYYEKEERGRGNFPDRFSARQFPNYSSELNVNALLLGDSALYLCASSFSLGAGMNTGELFFGEGSRLTVL.

The chain joins TRBV4-2 to TRBJ2-3, with 7 bases aligning to TRBD2. The CDR3 is 15 residues long. With 5 bases clipped from V and 4 bases from J, the junction kept 9 bases outside the gene matches. Germline assignment: CDR1 LGHNA and CDR2 YNFKEQ. CDR3 residues: CASSAGGRYPDTQYF. The CDR3 bases are TGTGCCAGCAGCGCCGGGGGGAGGTATCCAGATACGCAGTATTTT.

This clone was detected a few times. This sequence joins TRBV3-1 (or the pseudogene TRBV3-2) and TRBJ2-5; 9 bases line up with TRBD1. The CDR3 loop spans 15 amino acids. Germline V gives CDR1 LGHDT, CDR2 YNNKEL (reference sequence). V gave up 4 bases and J gave up 4 bases; unmatched junction bases: 7. The CDR3 is CASSPNRGLRETQYF. The DNA of the CDR3 is TGTGCCAGCAGCCCTAACAGGGGGCTAAGAGAGACCCAGTACTTC.

The gene calls are TRBV7-9 and TRBJ2-3, with 7 positions matching TRBD2. CDR1 SEHNR and CDR2 FQNEAQ come from the germline V gene (reference sequence). The junction had 6 bases not matched to a gene; V was cut back by 6 bases and J by 0 bases. The CDR3 is 15 amino acids. This CDR3 reads CASRPRDYSTDTQYF. In nucleotides, the CDR3 is TGTGCCAGCAGACCTCGGGACTACAGCACAGATACGCAGTATTTT. Using reference TRBV7-9 and TRBJ2-3 for the parts outside the CDR3, the full variable domain is DTGVSQNPRHKITKRGQNVTFRCDPISEHNRLYWYRQTLGQGPEFLTYFQNEAQLEKSRLLSDRFSAERPKGSFSTLEIQRTEQGDSAMYLCASRPRDYSTDTQYFGPGTRLTVL.

The gene calls are TRBV18 and TRBJ2-2; 10 nucleotides line up with TRBD1. The J segment lost 3 bases and the V segment lost 4 bases, leaving 2 bases of the junction unmatched. CDR1 KGHSH and CDR2 LQKENI come from the germline V gene. The CDR3 runs 15 residues. DNA for the CDR3: TGTGCCAGCTCACGGGACAGGGGTGACACCGGGGAGCTGTTTTTT. This codes for CASSRDRGDTGELFF.

This chain links TRBV7-8 with TRBJ1-5; TRBD1 matches 7 bases. Germline-derived CDR1 and CDR2 are SGHVS and FQNEAQ. CDR3 size: 19 residues. Trimming took 0 bases from V and 0 from J; bases not matched to a gene: 11. CDR3 sequence: CASSLATGTELYSNQPQHF. The CDR3 coding sequence is TGTGCCAGCAGCTTAGCCACCGGGACAGAATTATATAGCAATCAGCCCCAGCATTTT.

This sequence joins TRBV3-1 (or the pseudogene TRBV3-2) and TRBJ2-1, with TRBD2 identical over 14 bases. Unmatched junction bases numbered 5, after V lost 7 bases and J lost 9 bases. Germline V CDR1 and CDR2: LGHDT, YNNKEL (reference sequence). The CDR3 is 14 residues long. The DNA of the CDR3 is TGTGCCAGCACCGGGACTAGCGGGGGCCTTGAGCAGTTCTTC. Its translation: CASTGTSGGLEQFF.

V is TRBV6-2 or TRBV6-3 and J is TRBJ2-3, with a weak D call TRBD1 (6 bases). Germline loops: CDR1 MNHEY, CDR2 SVGEGT. CDR3 length: 17 amino acids. Trimming took 5 bases from V and 2 from J, leaving 20 bases between them. The CDR3 nucleotides read TGTGCCAGCAGTCCCCCACGGGGCAGGGGATTCACAGATACGCAGTATTTT. This sequence encodes CASSPPRGRGFTDTQYF.

In this sample, this clone turned up once. The chain has TRBV5-1 and TRBJ2-6; 8 positions match TRBD1. The CDR3 consists of 17 residues. V lost 1 base to trimming and J lost 2 bases; unmatched junction nucleotides: 5. The germline gives CDR1 SGHRS, CDR2 YFSETQ. The CDR3 nucleotides are TGCGCCAGCAGCTTGAACAGGGGGTCCCCTGGGGCCAACGTCCTGACTTTC. This translates into CASSLNRGSPGANVLTF. The full variable domain, in which reference TRBV5-1 and TRBJ2-6 provide the parts outside the CDR3, is KAGVTQTPRYLIKTRGQQVTLSCSPISGHRSVSWYQQTPGQGLQFLFEYFSETQRNKGNFPGRFSGRQFSNSRSEMNVSTLELGDSALYLCASSLNRGSPGANVLTFGAGSRLTVL.